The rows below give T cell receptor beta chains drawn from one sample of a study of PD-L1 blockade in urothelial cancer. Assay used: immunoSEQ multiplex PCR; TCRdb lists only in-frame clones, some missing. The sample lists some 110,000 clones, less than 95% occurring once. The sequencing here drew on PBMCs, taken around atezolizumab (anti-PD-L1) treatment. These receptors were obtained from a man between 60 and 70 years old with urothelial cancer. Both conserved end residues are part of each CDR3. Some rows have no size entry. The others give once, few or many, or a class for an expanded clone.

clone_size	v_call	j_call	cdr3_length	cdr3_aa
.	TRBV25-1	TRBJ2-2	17	CASRVTGTGGLTGELFF
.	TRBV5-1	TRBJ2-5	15	CASSLEGRGRETQYF
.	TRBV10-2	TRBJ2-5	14	CASSPPGTSLPQYF
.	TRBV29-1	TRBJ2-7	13	CSIRTVPPYEQYF
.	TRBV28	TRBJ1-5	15	CASRPGGDGNQPQHF
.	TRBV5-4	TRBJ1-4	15	CASSLSGGVDEKLFF
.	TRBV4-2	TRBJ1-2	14	CASSQEAVGYGYTF
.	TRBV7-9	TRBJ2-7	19	CASSPYMGLAGGSSYEQYF
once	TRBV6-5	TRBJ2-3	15	CASSYTIRGTDTQYF
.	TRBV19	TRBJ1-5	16	CASSIALDGGNQPQHF
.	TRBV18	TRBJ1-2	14	CASSLKQGAYGYTF
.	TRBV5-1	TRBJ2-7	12	CASSPQEYEQYF
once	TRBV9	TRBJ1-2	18	CASSGGRGRARGDYGYTF
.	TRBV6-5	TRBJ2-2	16	CASSSPTGQRTGELFF
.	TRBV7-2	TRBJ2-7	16	CASSLAGQGVGNEQYF
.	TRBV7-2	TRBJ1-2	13	CASSKTEWYGYTF
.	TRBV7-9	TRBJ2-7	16	CASSLNPLVSADEQYF
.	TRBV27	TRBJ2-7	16	CASRLYPPGPDYEQYF
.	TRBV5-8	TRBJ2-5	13	CASSLGQQETQYF
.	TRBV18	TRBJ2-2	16	CASSLNQGENTGELFF
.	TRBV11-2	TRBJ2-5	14	CASIRSGGGETQYF
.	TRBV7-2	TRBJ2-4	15	CASSLAHRRGNIQYF
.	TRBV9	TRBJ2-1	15	CASSVWGRGENEQFF
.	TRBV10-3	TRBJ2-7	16	CAISESTGANTYEQYF
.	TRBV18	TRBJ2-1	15	CASSPSSGRYNEQFF
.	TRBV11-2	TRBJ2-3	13	CASSPSAGDTQYF
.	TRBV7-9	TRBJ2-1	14	CASSPGGAEREQFF
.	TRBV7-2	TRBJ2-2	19	CASSLAGSGLAGGPGELFF
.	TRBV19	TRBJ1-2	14	CASSLGTANYGYTF